The 3 T cell receptor beta chains below all came from one sample that was sequenced in a study of T cells in Graves' hyperthyroidism and ophthalmopathy. The source material, RNA transcripts, was used to amplify TCR beta CDR3 regions. HTBI primers were used for first-round RT-PCR of the TCR CDR3. TCRdb reprocessed the multiplex PCR reads via MiXCR and lists one record per CDR3 protein. This repertoire shows 200,000 to 250,000 distinct CDR3 sequences, about 17% found once; its top ten account for around 30%. The sample comprised blood. Receptors were obtained from a woman aged 18-30 years with Graves' ophthalmopathy.

This clonotype was detected many times. The chain couples TRBV7-3 to TRBJ2-7, with 9 bases aligning to TRBD1. Trimming removed 5 bases from V and 3 bases from J; junction bases left unmatched: 8. This CDR3 has 15 residues. The V gene's germline CDR1 is SGHTA and CDR2 FQGTGA. The CDR3 DNA reads TGTGCCAGCAGCCCTCGGACAGGGGCGGGCTACGAGCAGTACTTC. Protein: CASSPRTGAGYEQYF.

The V gene is TRBV5-1, the J gene TRBJ1-2; 7 positions match TRBD1. With 4 bases clipped from V and 0 bases from J, the junction kept 6 bases outside the gene matches. CDR3 size: 15 residues. The germline CDR1 and CDR2 sequences are SGHRS and YFSETQ. The CDR3 nucleotides are TGCGCCAGCAGCCTGGCCGGGACAGCTAACTATGGCTACACCTTC. This codes for CASSLAGTANYGYTF.

This chain connects TRBV19 to TRBJ1-4; unclear D gene. Deletions cut 8 bases from V and 8 bases from J, with 18 bases between. The CDR3 consists of 14 residues. CDR1 and CDR2 (germline): LNHDA, SQIVND (reference sequence). CDR3 amino acids: CASQAPARQEKLFF. The DNA of the CDR3 is TGTGCCAGTCAGGCCCCGGCCAGGCAAGAAAAACTGTTTTTT.